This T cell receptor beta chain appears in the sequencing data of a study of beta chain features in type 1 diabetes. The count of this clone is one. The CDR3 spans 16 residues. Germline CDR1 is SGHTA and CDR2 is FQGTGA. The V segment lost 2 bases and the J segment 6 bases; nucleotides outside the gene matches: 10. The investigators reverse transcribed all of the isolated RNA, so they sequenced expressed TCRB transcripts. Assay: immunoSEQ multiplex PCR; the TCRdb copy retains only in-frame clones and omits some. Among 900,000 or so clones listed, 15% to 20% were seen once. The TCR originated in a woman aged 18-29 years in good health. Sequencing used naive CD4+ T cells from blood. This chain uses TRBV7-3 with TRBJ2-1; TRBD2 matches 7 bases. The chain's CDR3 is CASSLREGGPPNEQFF. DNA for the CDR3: TGTGCCAGCAGCTTACGTGAGGGAGGGCCCCCCAATGAGCAGTTCTTC.